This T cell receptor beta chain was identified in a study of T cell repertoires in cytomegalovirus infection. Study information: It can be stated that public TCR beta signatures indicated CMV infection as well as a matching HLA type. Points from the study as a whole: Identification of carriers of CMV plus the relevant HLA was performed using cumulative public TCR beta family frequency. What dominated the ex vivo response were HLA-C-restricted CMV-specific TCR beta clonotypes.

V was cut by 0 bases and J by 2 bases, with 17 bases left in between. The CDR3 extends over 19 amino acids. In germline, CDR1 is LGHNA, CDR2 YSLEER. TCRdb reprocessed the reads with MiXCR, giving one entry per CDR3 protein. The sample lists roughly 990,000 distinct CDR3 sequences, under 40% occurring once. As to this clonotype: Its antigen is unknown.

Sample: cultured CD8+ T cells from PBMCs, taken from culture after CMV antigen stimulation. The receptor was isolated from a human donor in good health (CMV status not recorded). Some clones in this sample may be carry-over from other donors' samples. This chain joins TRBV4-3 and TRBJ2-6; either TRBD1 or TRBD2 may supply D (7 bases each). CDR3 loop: CASSQEGLGGIAGANVLTF. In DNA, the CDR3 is TGCGCCAGCAGCCAAGAAGGACTAGGGGGCATCGCTGGGGCCAACGTCCTGACTTTC.